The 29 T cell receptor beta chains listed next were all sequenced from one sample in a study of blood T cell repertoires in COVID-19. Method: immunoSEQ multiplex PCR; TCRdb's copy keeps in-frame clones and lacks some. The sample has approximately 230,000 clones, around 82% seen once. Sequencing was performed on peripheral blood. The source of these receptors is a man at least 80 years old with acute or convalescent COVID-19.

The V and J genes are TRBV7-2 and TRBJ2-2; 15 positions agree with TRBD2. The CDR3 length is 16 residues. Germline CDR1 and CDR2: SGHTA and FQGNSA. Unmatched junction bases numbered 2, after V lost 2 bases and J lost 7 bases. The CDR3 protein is CASSLRTSGRGGELFF. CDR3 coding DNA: TGTGCCAGCAGCTTAAGGACTAGCGGGAGGGGCGGGGAGCTGTTTTTT.

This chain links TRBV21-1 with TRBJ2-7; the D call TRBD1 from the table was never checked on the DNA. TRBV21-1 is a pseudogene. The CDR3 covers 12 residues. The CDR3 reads CASSQGSNEQYF. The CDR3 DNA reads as TGTGCCAGCTCCCAGGGGAGTAACGAGCAGTACTTC.

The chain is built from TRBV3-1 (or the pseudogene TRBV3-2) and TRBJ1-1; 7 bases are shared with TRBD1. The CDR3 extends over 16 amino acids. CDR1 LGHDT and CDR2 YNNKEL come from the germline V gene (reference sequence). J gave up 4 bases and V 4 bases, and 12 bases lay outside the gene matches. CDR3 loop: CASSLTGLSVGTEAFF. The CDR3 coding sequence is TGTGCCAGCAGCCTGACAGGGTTAAGTGTTGGCACTGAAGCTTTCTTT.

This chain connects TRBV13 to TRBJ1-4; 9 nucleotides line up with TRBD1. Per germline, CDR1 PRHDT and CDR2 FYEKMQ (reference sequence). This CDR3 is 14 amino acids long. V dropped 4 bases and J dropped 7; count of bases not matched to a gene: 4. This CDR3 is CASSYRGLGEKLFF. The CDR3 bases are TGTGCCAGCAGCTACAGGGGGCTTGGTGAAAAACTGTTTTTT. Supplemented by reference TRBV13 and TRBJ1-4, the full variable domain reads AAGVIQSPRHLIKEKRETATLKCYPIPRHDTVYWYQQGPGQDPQFLISFYEKMQSDKGSIPDRFSAQQFSDYHSELNMSSLELGDSALYFCASSYRGLGEKLFFGSGTQLSVL.

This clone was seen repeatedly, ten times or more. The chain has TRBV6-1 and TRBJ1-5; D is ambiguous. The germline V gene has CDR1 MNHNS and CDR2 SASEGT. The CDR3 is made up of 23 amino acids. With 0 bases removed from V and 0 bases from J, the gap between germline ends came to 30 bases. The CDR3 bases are TGTGCCAGCAGTGAAGCGCCGTATGATTTTATCGTGGGCAGCCCCTATAGCAATCAGCCCCAGCATTTT. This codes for CASSEAPYDFIVGSPYSNQPQHF.

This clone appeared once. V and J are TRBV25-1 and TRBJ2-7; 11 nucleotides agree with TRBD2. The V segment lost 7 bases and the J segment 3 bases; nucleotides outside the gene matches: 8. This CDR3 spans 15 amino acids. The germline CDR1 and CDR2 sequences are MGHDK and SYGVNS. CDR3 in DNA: TGTGCCAGCACAACTTCCACTAGCGGGAGCTACGAGCAGTACTTC. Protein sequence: CASTTSTSGSYEQYF.

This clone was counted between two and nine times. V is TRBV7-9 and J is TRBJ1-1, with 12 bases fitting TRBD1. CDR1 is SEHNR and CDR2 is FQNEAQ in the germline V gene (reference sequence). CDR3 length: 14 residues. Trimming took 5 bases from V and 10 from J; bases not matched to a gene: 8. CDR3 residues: CASSIGTGGLGAFF. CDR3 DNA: TGTGCCAGCAGCATCGGGACAGGGGGCCTGGGAGCTTTCTTT.

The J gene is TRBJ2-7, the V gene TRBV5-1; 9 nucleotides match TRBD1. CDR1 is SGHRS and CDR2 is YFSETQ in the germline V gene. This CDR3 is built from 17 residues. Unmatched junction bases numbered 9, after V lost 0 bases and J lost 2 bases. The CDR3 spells CASSLGGGTGIAYEQYF. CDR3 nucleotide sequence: TGCGCCAGCAGCTTGGGGGGTGGGACAGGGATTGCCTACGAGCAGTACTTC.

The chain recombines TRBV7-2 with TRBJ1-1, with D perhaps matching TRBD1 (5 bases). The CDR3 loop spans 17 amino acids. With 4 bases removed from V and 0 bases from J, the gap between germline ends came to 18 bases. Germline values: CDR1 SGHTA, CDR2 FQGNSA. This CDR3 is CASSSPWGREVNTEAFF. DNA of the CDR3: TGTGCCAGCAGCTCACCCTGGGGCAGGGAGGTGAACACTGAAGCTTTCTTT.

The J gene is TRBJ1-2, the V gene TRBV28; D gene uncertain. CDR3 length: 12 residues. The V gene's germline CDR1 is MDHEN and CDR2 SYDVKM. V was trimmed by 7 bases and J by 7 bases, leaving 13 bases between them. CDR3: CASTQSQRGYTF. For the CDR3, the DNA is TGTGCCAGCACCCAGAGTCAGCGTGGCTACACCTTC.

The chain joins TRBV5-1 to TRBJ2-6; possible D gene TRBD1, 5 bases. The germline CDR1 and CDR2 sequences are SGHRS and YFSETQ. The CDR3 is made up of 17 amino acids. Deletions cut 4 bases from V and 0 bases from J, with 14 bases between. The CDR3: CASSRPDSSSGANVLTF. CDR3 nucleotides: TGCGCCAGCAGCAGACCCGACAGTTCCTCTGGGGCCAACGTCCTGACTTTC.

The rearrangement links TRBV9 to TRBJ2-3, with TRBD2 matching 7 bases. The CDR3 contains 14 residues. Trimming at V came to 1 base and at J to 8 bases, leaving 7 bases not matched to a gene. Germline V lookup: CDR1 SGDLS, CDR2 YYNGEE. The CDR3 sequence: CASSVRRSGGTQYF. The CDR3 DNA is TGTGCCAGCAGCGTACGACGGTCGGGAGGTACGCAGTATTTT.

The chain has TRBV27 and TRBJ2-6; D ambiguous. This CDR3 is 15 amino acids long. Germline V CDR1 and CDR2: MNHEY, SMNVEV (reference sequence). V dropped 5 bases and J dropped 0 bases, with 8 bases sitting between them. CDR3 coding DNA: TGTGCCAGCAGTGGCAAAGACTCTGGGGCCAACGTCCTGACTTTC. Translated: CASSGKDSGANVLTF.

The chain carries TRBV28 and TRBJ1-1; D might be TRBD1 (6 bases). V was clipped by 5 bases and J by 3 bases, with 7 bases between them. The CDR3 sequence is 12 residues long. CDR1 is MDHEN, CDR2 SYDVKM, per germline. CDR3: CASSQGYTEAFF. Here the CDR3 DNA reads TGTGCCAGCAGTCAGGGGTACACTGAAGCTTTCTTT.

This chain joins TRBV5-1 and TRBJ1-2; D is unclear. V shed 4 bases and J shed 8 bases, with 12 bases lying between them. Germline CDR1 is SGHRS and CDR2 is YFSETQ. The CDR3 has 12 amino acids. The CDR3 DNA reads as TGCGCCAGCAGCGATCCCGGTCTCGGCTACACCTTC. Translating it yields CASSDPGLGYTF. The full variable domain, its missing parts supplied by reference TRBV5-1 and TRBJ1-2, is KAGVTQTPRYLIKTRGQQVTLSCSPISGHRSVSWYQQTPGQGLQFLFEYFSETQRNKGNFPGRFSGRQFSNSRSEMNVSTLELGDSALYLCASSDPGLGYTFGSGTRLTVV.

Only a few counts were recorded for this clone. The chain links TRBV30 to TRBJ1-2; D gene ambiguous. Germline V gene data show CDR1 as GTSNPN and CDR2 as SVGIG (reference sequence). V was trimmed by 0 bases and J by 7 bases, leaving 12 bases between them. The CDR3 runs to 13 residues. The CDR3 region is CAWSVGVLGGYTF. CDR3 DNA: TGTGCCTGGAGTGTCGGGGTATTGGGTGGCTACACCTTC.

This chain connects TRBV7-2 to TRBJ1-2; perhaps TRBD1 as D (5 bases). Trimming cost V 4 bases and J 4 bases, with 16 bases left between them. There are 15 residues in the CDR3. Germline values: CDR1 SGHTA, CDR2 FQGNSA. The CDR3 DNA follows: TGTGCCAGCAGCTCAGACCAGGGCAGCCCCTATGGCTACACCTTC. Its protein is CASSSDQGSPYGYTF.

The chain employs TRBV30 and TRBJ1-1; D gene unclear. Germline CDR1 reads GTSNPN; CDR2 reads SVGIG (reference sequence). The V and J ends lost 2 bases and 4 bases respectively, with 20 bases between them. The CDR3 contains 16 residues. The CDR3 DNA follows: TGTGCCTGGAGTTTCGAGGGCATCAGCCCCGTCACTGAAGCTTTCTTT. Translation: CAWSFEGISPVTEAFF.

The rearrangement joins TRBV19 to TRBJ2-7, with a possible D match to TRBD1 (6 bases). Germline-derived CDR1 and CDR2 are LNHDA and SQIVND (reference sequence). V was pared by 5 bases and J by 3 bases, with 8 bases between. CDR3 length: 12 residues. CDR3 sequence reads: CASSLDSYEQYF. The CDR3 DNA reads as TGTGCCAGTAGTTTGGACAGCTACGAGCAGTACTTC.

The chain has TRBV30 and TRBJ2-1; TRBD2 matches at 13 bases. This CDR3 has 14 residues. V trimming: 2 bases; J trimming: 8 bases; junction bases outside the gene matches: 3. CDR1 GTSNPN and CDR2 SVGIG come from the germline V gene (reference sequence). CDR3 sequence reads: CAWSYGLAGDEQFF. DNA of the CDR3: TGTGCCTGGAGTTACGGACTAGCGGGAGATGAGCAGTTCTTC.

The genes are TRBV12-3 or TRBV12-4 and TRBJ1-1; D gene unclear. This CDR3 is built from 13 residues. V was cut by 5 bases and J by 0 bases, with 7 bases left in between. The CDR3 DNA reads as TGTGCCAGCAGTACAGAATTGAACACTGAAGCTTTCTTT. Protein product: CASSTELNTEAFF.

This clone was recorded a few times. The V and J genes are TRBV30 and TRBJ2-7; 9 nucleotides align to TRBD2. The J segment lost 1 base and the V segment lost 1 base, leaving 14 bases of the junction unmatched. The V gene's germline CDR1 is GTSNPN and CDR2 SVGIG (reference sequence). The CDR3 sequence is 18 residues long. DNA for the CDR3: TGTGCCTGGAGTGGGTACTGGTCGGCTAGCGGGGTATCCTACGAGCAGTACTTC. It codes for CAWSGYWSASGVSYEQYF.

CDR3 sequence reads: CASSVRQGVNYGYTF. The CDR3 DNA reads as TGTGCCAGTAGTGTCCGACAGGGAGTTAACTATGGCTACACCTTC. This chain links TRBV19 with TRBJ1-2, with 7 bases identical to TRBD1. Germline CDR1 reads LNHDA; CDR2 reads SQIVND (reference sequence). With V trimmed by 5 bases and J by 1 base, 7 bases remained unmatched. The CDR3 has 15 residues.

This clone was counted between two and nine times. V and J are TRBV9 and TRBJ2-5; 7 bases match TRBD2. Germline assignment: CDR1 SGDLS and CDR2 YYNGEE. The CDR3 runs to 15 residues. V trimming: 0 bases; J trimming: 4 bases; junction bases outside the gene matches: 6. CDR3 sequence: CASSVDGRAGETQYF. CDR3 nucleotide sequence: TGTGCCAGCAGCGTAGATGGGAGGGCCGGAGAGACCCAGTACTTC.

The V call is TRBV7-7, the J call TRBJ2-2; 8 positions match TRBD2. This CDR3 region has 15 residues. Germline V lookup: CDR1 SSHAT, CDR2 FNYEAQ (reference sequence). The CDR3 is CATSPSSGGAGELFF. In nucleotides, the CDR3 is TGTGCTACCTCCCCCAGCAGCGGGGGTGCCGGGGAGCTGTTTTTT.

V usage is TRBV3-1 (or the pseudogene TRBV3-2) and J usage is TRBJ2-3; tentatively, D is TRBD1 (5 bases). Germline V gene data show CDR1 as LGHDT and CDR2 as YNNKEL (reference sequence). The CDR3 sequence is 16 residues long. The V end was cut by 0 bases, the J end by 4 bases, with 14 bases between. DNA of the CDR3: TGTGCCAGCAGCCAAGATCCTAGGGGCACGTCAGATACGCAGTATTTT. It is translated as CASSQDPRGTSDTQYF.

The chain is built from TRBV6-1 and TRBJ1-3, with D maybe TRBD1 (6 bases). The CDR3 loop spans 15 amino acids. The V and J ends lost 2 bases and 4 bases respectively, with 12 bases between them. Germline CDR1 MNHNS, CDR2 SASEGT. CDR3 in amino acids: CASSEIGGLGNTIYF. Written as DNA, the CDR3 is TGTGCCAGCAGTGAAATCGGGGGGCTCGGAAACACCATATATTTT.

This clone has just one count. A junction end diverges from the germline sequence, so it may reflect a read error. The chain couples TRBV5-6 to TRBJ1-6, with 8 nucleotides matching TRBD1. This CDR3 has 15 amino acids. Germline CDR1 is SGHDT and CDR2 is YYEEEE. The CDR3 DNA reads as TGTGCCAGCAGCTTGGCTGGGACAGGACGTTCACTCCTCCACTTT. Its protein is CASSLAGTGRSLLHF.

The CDR3, as DNA: TGTGCCAGCGACAAGGACAGCCCCCGTATCGGGGTGGAATACGAGCAGTACTTC. Its translation is CASDKDSPRIGVEYEQYF. The chain carries TRBV21-1 and TRBJ2-7; the table's D call of TRBD1 was not tested on the DNA. TRBV21-1 is reported as a pseudogene. This CDR3 is built from 18 residues.